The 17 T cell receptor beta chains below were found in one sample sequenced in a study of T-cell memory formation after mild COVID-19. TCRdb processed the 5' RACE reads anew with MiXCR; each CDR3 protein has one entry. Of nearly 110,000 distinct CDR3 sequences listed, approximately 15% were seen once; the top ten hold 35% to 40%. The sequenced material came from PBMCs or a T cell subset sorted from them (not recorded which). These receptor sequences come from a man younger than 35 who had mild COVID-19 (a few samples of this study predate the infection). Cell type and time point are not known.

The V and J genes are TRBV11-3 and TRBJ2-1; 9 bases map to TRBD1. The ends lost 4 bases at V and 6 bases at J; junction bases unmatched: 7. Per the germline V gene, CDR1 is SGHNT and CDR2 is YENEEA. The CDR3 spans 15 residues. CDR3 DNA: TGTGCCAGCAGCTCCAGACAGGGGGTCGGCAATGAGCAGTTCTTC. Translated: CASSSRQGVGNEQFF.

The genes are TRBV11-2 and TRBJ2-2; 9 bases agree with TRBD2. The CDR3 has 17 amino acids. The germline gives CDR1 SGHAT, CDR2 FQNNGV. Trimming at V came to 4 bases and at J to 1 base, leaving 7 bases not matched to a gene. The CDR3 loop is CASSSTGGGENTGELFF. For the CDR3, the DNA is TGTGCCAGCAGCTCCACCGGCGGGGGGGAGAACACCGGGGAGCTGTTTTTT.

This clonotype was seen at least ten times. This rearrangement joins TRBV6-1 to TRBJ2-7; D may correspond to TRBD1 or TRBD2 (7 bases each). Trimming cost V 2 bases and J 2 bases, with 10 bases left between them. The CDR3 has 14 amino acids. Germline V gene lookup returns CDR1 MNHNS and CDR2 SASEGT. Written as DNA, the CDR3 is TGTGCCAGCAGTGAAAGCGGGACAGCCTACGAGCAGTACGTC. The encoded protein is CASSESGTAYEQYV.

The CDR3, as DNA: TGCGCCAGCAGTGATGCCAGACGCACAGATACGCAGTATTTT. This gives the protein CASSDARRTDTQYF. The chain combines TRBV10-1 with TRBJ2-3, with no clear D. Germline CDR1 is WNHNN and CDR2 is SYGVQD (reference sequence). The CDR3 contains 14 residues. Trimming removed 3 bases from V and 1 base from J, with 8 bases in between.

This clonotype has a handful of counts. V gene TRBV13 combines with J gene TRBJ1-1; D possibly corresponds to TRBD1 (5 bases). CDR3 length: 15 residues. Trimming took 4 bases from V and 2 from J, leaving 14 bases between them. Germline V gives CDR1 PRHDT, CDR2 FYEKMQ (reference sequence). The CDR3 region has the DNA TGTGCCAGCAGCTCCACCGGGGGGGGAAACACTGAAGCTTTCTTT. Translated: CASSSTGGGNTEAFF.

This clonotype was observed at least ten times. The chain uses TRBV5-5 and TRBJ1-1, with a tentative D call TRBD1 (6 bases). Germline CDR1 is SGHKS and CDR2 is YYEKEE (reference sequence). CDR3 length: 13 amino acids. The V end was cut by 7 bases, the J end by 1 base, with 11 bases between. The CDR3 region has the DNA TGTGCCAGCGGAGAACAGGGGAACACTGAAGCTTTCTTT. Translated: CASGEQGNTEAFF.

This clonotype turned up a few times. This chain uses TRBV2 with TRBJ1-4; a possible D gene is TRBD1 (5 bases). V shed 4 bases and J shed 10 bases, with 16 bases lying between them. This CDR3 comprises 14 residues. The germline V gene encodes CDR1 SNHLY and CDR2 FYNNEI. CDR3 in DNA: TGTGCCAGCAGTGGGGGGTCCGGGGAAGGAAAACTGTTTTTT. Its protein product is CASSGGSGEGKLFF.

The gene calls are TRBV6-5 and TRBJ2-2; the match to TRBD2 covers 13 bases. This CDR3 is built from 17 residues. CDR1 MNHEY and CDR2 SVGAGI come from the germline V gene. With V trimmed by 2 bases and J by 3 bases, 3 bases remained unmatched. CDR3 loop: CASSYGLAGAYTGELFF. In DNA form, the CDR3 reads TGTGCCAGCAGTTACGGACTAGCGGGGGCTTACACCGGGGAGCTGTTTTTT.

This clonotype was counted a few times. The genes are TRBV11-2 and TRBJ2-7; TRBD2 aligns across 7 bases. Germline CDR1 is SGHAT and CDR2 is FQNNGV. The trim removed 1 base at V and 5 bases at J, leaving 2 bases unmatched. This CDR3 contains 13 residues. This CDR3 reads CASSLGAGDEQYV. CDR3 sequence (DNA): TGTGCCAGCAGCTTAGGGGCGGGAGACGAGCAGTACGTC.

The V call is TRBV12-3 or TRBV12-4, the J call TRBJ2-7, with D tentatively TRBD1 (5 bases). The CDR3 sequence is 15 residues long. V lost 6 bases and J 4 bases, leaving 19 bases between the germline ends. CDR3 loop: CASSPGRSSFYEQYF. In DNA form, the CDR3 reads TGTGCCAGCAGCCCAGGGCGCTCCAGCTTTTACGAGCAGTACTTC.

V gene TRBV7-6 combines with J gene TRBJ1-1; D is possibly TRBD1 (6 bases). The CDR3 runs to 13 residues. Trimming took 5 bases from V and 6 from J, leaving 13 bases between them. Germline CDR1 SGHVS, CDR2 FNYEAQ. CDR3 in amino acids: CASSPQGYAEAFF. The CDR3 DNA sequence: TGTGCCAGCAGCCCACAGGGTTACGCTGAAGCTTTCTTT. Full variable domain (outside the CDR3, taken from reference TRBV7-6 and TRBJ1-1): GAGVSQSPRYKVTKRGQDVALRCDPISGHVSLYWYRQALGQGPEFLTYFNYEAQQDKSGLPNDRFSAERPEGSISTLTIQRTEQRDSAMYRCASSPQGYAEAFFGQGTRLTVV.

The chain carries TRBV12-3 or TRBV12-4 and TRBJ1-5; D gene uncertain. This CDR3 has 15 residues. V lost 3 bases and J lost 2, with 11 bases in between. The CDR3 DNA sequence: TGTGCCAGCAGTTTTACCTACGGAGGCAATCAGCCCCAGCATTTT. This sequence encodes CASSFTYGGNQPQHF.

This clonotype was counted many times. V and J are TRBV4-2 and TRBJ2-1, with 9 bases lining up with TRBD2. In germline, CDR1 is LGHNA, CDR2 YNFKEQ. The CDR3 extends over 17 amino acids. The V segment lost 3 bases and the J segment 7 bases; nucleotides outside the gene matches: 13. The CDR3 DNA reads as TGTGCCAGCAGCCAGCCCTACTTGGCGGGGGGGGATAATGAGCAGTTCTTC. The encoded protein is CASSQPYLAGGDNEQFF.

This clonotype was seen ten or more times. CDR3 coding DNA: TGTGCCAGTAAGCCGAACGGACCCGTCTATGGCTACACCTTC. This translates into CASKPNGPVYGYTF. This chain connects TRBV19 to TRBJ1-2; D is undetermined. Germline lookup yields CDR1 LNHDA and CDR2 SQIVND (reference sequence). CDR3 length: 14 amino acids. Trimming removed 7 bases from V and 4 bases from J, with 16 bases in between. The full variable domain, rest sourced from reference TRBV19 and TRBJ1-2, is DGGITQSPKYLFRKEGQNVTLSCEQNLNHDAMYWYRQDPGQGLRLIYYSQIVNDFQKGDIAEGYSVSREKKESFPLTVTSAQKNPTAFYLCASKPNGPVYGYTFGSGTRLTVV.

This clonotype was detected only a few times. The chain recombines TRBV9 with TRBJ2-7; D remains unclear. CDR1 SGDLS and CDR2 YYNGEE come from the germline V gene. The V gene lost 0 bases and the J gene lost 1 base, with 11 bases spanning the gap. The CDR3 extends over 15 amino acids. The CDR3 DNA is TGTGCCAGCAGCGTAGGGCAGGTCCCTTCCTACGAGCAGTACTTC. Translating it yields CASSVGQVPSYEQYF.

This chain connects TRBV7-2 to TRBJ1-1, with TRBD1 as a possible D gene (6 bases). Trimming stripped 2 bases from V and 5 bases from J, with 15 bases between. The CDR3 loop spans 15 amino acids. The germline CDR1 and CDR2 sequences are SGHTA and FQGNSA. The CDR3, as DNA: TGTGCCAGCAGCTTAACGTACTTAGGGGGGACTGAAGCTTTCTTT. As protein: CASSLTYLGGTEAFF. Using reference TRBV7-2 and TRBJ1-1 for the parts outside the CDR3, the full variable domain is GAGVSQSPSNKVTEKGKDVELRCDPISGHTALYWYRQSLGQGLEFLIYFQGNSAPDKSGLPSDRFSAERTGGSVSTLTIQRTQQEDSAVYLCASSLTYLGGTEAFFGQGTRLTVV.

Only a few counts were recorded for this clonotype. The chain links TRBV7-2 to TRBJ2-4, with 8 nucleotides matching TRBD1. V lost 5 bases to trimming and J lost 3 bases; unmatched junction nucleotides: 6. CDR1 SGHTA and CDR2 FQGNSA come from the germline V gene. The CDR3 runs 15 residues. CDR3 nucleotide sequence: TGTGCCAGCAGCCGACAGGGGCGCCTCAAAAACATTCAGTACTTC. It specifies CASSRQGRLKNIQYF.